A selection of T cell receptor beta chains follows, all from one sample in a study of monozygotic twins with inflammatory bowel disease. Reanalyzing the 5' RACE reads, TCRdb keeps one entry per CDR3 protein, without DNA. This sample's table reports around 190,000 distinct CDR3 sequences. The sample was blood. These receptors were collected from a human donor with ulcerative colitis or Crohn's disease, or a healthy co-twin of an affected twin (not recorded which). Each CDR3 is given with its conserved first and last residue. Fields, in order: J gene, V gene, CDR3 protein.

j_call: TRBJ1-2
v_call: TRBV14
cdr3_aa: CASSQDRGNYGHTF

j_call: TRBJ1-5
v_call: TRBV20-1
cdr3_aa: CSARRQDTSNQPQHF

j_call: TRBJ2-3
v_call: TRBV6-1
cdr3_aa: CASSDPFGTGADTQYF

j_call: TRBJ1-1
v_call: TRBV29-1
cdr3_aa: CSVHLTGTGENTEAFF

j_call: TRBJ2-7
v_call: TRBV19
cdr3_aa: CASSRGSTYEQYF

j_call: TRBJ1-5
v_call: TRBV20-1
cdr3_aa: CSARNRGWARRNQPQHF

j_call: TRBJ1-1
v_call: TRBV20-1
cdr3_aa: CSASLDRQAFF

j_call: TRBJ2-1
v_call: TRBV19
cdr3_aa: CASSFGYREWCEQFF

j_call: TRBJ1-5
v_call: TRBV6-5
cdr3_aa: CASGPAGGFNQPQHF

j_call: TRBJ1-1
v_call: TRBV20-1
cdr3_aa: CSARDQAGGTEAFF

j_call: TRBJ1-2
v_call: TRBV2
cdr3_aa: CASRDRGFVGYTF

j_call: TRBJ2-5
v_call: TRBV19
cdr3_aa: CASSIIWGETQYF

j_call: TRBJ2-1
v_call: TRBV7-1
cdr3_aa: CASSSPTIDSRTSGGLLYNEQFF

j_call: TRBJ1-2
v_call: TRBV29-1
cdr3_aa: CSAGGALGYTF

j_call: TRBJ2-1
v_call: TRBV7-3
cdr3_aa: CASSLTLSATLNEQFF

j_call: TRBJ2-1
v_call: TRBV12-3/TRBV12-4
cdr3_aa: CASSLVVDEQFF

j_call: TRBJ2-1
v_call: TRBV20-1
cdr3_aa: CSARQNTGGDEQFF

j_call: TRBJ2-7
v_call: TRBV10-3
cdr3_aa: CAISEEGTTEQYF

j_call: TRBJ1-1
v_call: TRBV15
cdr3_aa: CATSRPPVRGLENTEAFF

j_call: TRBJ2-3
v_call: TRBV7-2
cdr3_aa: CASSLGDRLVTDTQYF

j_call: TRBJ1-5
v_call: TRBV27
cdr3_aa: CASSPGRERPQHF

j_call: TRBJ1-1
v_call: TRBV5-1
cdr3_aa: CASSLVVSMNTEAFF